The 25 T cell receptor beta chains presented below share a single source sample, sequenced in a study of CD8 T cells in Susac syndrome. Reverse transcription of roughly 0.5 to 1 ug RNA was performed with random hexamers. TCRdb reprocessed the immunoSEQ multiplex PCR reads via MiXCR and lists one record per CDR3 protein. This sample has 150,000 to 190,000 distinct CDR3 sequences, with just under 97% found just once. The source material was CD8+ T cells from PBMCs. Every receptor here comes from a human donor with multiple sclerosis.

This chain uses TRBV11-2 with TRBJ2-5; possible D gene TRBD1, 6 bases. Trimming cost V 6 bases and J 3 bases, with 17 bases left between them. Germline V gives CDR1 SGHAT, CDR2 FQNNGV. This CDR3 has 15 amino acids. The CDR3 region is CASRPYGQFEETQYF. CDR3 nucleotide sequence: TGTGCCAGCAGACCGTACGGACAGTTTGAAGAGACCCAGTACTTC.

The V gene is TRBV29-1, the J gene TRBJ2-7; D may be TRBD1 or TRBD2 (5 bases each). From germline, CDR1 is SQVTM and CDR2 ANQGSEA. V lost 7 bases and J lost 2, with 12 bases in between. This CDR3 contains 12 residues. CDR3: CSAGTATYEQYF. The DNA of the CDR3 is TGCAGCGCCGGGACCGCGACCTACGAGCAGTACTTC.

The V call is TRBV5-4, the J call TRBJ2-7, with unresolved D. The V gene lost 3 bases and the J gene lost 0 bases, with 10 bases spanning the gap. CDR1 and CDR2 (germline): SGHNT, YYREEE (reference sequence). The CDR3 has 14 residues. CDR3 bases: TGTGCCAGCAGCTCCTCGTCAAGCTCCTACGAGCAGTACGTC. Translation gives CASSSSSSSYEQYV.

V and J are TRBV7-9 and TRBJ2-1, with D perhaps matching TRBD1 (6 bases). The CDR3 has 15 amino acids. CDR1 SEHNR and CDR2 FQNEAQ come from the germline V gene (reference sequence). Trimming stripped 8 bases from V and 9 bases from J, with 23 bases between. The CDR3 loop is CASHSGATEAGEQFF. Here the CDR3 DNA reads TGTGCCAGCCACTCAGGGGCCACAGAGGCGGGTGAGCAGTTCTTC. The full variable domain, with the rest looked up from reference TRBV7-9 and TRBJ2-1, is DTGVSQNPRHKITKRGQNVTFRCDPISEHNRLYWYRQTLGQGPEFLTYFQNEAQLEKSRLLSDRFSAERPKGSFSTLEIQRTEQGDSAMYLCASHSGATEAGEQFFGPGTRLTVL.

J is TRBJ2-3 and V is TRBV20-1; 7 bases map to TRBD1. CDR1 is DFQATT, CDR2 SNEGSKA, per germline (reference sequence). This CDR3 region has 14 residues. V lost 5 bases and J lost 3; bases outside the gene matches: 8. This CDR3 is CSAPSDRATDTQYF. CDR3 nucleotide sequence: TGCAGTGCTCCGAGTGACAGGGCTACAGATACGCAGTATTTT.

This clonotype came up a few times. CDR3 protein: CASSRTSGGAYEQYF. The CDR3 region has the DNA TGTGCCAGCAGCCGGACTAGCGGGGGGGCCTACGAGCAGTACTTC. V gene TRBV3-1 combines with J gene TRBJ2-7, with 15 nucleotides matching TRBD2. The V gene end was trimmed by 4 bases and the J gene end by 2 bases; junction bases not matched to a gene: 0. The CDR3 runs 15 residues. Germline V gene lookup returns CDR1 LGHDT and CDR2 YNNKEL (reference sequence).

This chain links TRBV20-1 with TRBJ2-5; maybe TRBD1 (5 bases). The CDR3 length is 10 residues. Germline loops: CDR1 DFQATT, CDR2 SNEGSKA (reference sequence). The ends were cut back, 6 bases at V and 11 bases at J, with 13 bases in the middle. The CDR3 DNA sequence: TGCAGTGCAAATCCAGGGCCTCAGTACTTC. It specifies CSANPGPQYF.

The J gene is TRBJ2-2, the V gene TRBV9, with D hard to call. V dropped 0 bases and J dropped 3 bases, with 9 bases sitting between them. This CDR3 is built from 15 residues. Germline CDR1 SGDLS, CDR2 YYNGEE. The CDR3 loop is CASSVVSTYTGELFF. CDR3 nucleotides: TGTGCCAGCAGCGTAGTGAGTACGTACACCGGGGAGCTGTTTTTT.

This chain joins TRBV7-2 and TRBJ2-6; D remains ambiguous. There are 15 residues in the CDR3. CDR1 SGHTA and CDR2 FQGNSA come from the germline V gene. V was clipped by 2 bases and J by 0 bases, with 5 bases between them. The CDR3 sequence is CASSLYSSGANVLTF. CDR3 DNA: TGTGCCAGCAGCTTATACAGCTCTGGGGCCAACGTCCTGACTTTC. The variable domain in full, with the rest retrieved from reference TRBV7-2 and TRBJ2-6, is GAGVSQSPSNKVTEKGKDVELRCDPISGHTALYWYRQSLGQGLEFLIYFQGNSAPDKSGLPSDRFSAERTGGSVSTLTIQRTQQEDSAVYLCASSLYSSGANVLTFGAGSRLTVL.

The chain couples TRBV20-1 to TRBJ2-4; 11 bases map to TRBD1. The germline V gene has CDR1 DFQATT and CDR2 SNEGSKA (reference sequence). V trimming: 5 bases; J trimming: 6 bases; junction bases outside the gene matches: 12. The CDR3 is 16 amino acids. CDR3 region: CSADSGQGVLSNIQYF. CDR3 sequence (DNA): TGCAGTGCTGACTCGGGACAGGGGGTTCTTTCAAACATTCAGTACTTC.

The chain recombines TRBV27 with TRBJ1-2; TRBD1 is a possible D gene (6 bases). The V and J ends lost 6 bases and 8 bases respectively, with 19 bases between them. The germline V gene has CDR1 MNHEY and CDR2 SMNVEV (reference sequence). This CDR3 has 14 amino acids. Here the CDR3 reads CASSADSWVGGYTF. The DNA of the CDR3 is TGTGCCAGCAGCGCGGACAGTTGGGTAGGCGGCTACACCTTC.

The rearrangement joins TRBV12-3 or TRBV12-4 to TRBJ2-3, with a possible D match to TRBD2 (6 bases). This CDR3 is built from 12 residues. V was pared by 7 bases and J by 6 bases, with 11 bases between. The chain's CDR3 is CASNPRGDTQYF. CDR3 nucleotide sequence: TGTGCCAGCAACCCACGGGGGGATACGCAGTATTTT.

The V call is TRBV9, the J call TRBJ2-1; no firm D call. CDR3 length: 16 amino acids. V was clipped by 2 bases and J by 0 bases, with 12 bases between them. CDR1 SGDLS and CDR2 YYNGEE come from the germline V gene. CDR3 in amino acids: CASSVADSISYNEQFF. The CDR3 nucleotides are TGTGCCAGCAGCGTGGCCGATAGCATCTCCTACAATGAGCAGTTCTTC.

The chain uses TRBV27 and TRBJ1-1; D not certain. V lost 7 bases and J lost 0, with 6 bases in between. CDR3 length: 12 residues. In germline, CDR1 is MNHEY, CDR2 SMNVEV (reference sequence). The DNA of the CDR3 is TGTGCCAGCAAAAAATTGAACACTGAAGCTTTCTTT. This translates into CASKKLNTEAFF.

The chain combines TRBV7-3 with TRBJ2-7; 8 bases line up with TRBD1. Germline V CDR1 and CDR2: SGHTA, FQGTGA. V trimming: 5 bases; J trimming: 2 bases; junction bases outside the gene matches: 2. This CDR3 comprises 13 residues. This CDR3 reads CASSQTGAYEQYV. CDR3 DNA: TGTGCCAGCAGCCAGACAGGGGCCTACGAGCAGTACGTC.

The V call is TRBV4-1, the J call TRBJ2-5; TRBD2 aligns across 8 bases. Germline V lookup: CDR1 MGHRA, CDR2 YSYEKL. J lost 4 bases, V lost 0 bases, and 13 bases had no gene match. The CDR3 spans 18 residues. CDR3 in DNA: TGCGCCAGCAGCCAAGATTGGGTCCAGCGGGGGACCTTAGAGACCCAGTACTTC. This sequence encodes CASSQDWVQRGTLETQYF.

The chain employs TRBV7-6 and TRBJ2-1, with 7 bases aligning to TRBD1. Germline-derived CDR1 and CDR2 are SGHVS and FNYEAQ. There are 14 residues in the CDR3. V trimming: 3 bases; J trimming: 10 bases; junction bases outside the gene matches: 9. The CDR3 loop reads CASSFGTEDREQFF. In nucleotides, the CDR3 is TGTGCCAGCAGCTTTGGGACAGAGGACAGGGAGCAGTTCTTC. The full variable domain, rest sourced from reference TRBV7-6 and TRBJ2-1, is GAGVSQSPRYKVTKRGQDVALRCDPISGHVSLYWYRQALGQGPEFLTYFNYEAQQDKSGLPNDRFSAERPEGSISTLTIQRTEQRDSAMYRCASSFGTEDREQFFGPGTRLTVL.

This chain connects TRBV27 to TRBJ2-7, with D uncertain. The CDR3 extends over 13 amino acids. Trimming left V 1 base short and J 5 bases short, with 9 bases between. CDR1 MNHEY and CDR2 SMNVEV come from the germline V gene (reference sequence). The CDR3 bases are TGTGCCAGCAGTTTATTGCTAGGCCACGAGCAGTACTTC. Translating it yields CASSLLLGHEQYF.

V and J are TRBV30 and TRBJ1-1; D remains ambiguous. Germline values: CDR1 GTSNPN, CDR2 SVGIG (reference sequence). V was pared by 0 bases and J by 5 bases, with 10 bases between. The CDR3 is 13 residues long. The CDR3: CAWSVGQRTEAFF. The DNA for the CDR3 is TGTGCCTGGAGTGTCGGGCAGCGGACTGAAGCTTTCTTT. Using reference TRBV30 and TRBJ1-1 for the parts outside the CDR3, the full variable domain is SQTIHQWPATLVQPVGSPLSLECTVEGTSNPNLYWYRQAAGRGLQLLFYSVGIGQISSEVPQNLSASRPQDRQFILSSKKLLLSDSGFYLCAWSVGQRTEAFFGQGTRLTVV.

This sequence joins TRBV9 and TRBJ2-2, with D tentatively TRBD1 (6 bases). This CDR3 comprises 15 residues. V was pared by 1 base and J by 3 bases, with 10 bases between. Per the germline V gene, CDR1 is SGDLS and CDR2 is YYNGEE. The CDR3 here is CASSVRSGDTGELFF. The CDR3 nucleotides are TGTGCCAGCAGCGTAAGGTCAGGGGACACCGGGGAGCTGTTTTTT.

V and J are TRBV3-1 and TRBJ2-2, with D possibly TRBD1 on 6 matching bases. CDR1 is LGHDT and CDR2 is YNNKEL in the germline V gene (reference sequence). The CDR3 consists of 15 residues. V lost 5 bases, J lost 4 bases, and 14 bases lay in between. Here the CDR3 reads CASSSQGMSTGELFF. The CDR3 DNA reads as TGTGCCAGCAGCTCTCAGGGGATGAGCACCGGGGAGCTGTTTTTT.

The chain has TRBV7-9 and TRBJ1-2; D is undetermined. The V gene lost 1 base and the J gene lost 2 bases, with 14 bases spanning the gap. The CDR3 sequence is 16 residues long. Germline lookup yields CDR1 SEHNR and CDR2 FQNEAQ (reference sequence). The CDR3 coding sequence is TGTGCCAGCAGCTTAGGGGAAGAGGGTATGAACTATGGCTACACCTTC. Translating gives CASSLGEEGMNYGYTF.

The V and J genes are TRBV6-6 and TRBJ1-1; D gene unclear. The V gene lost 4 bases and the J gene lost 3 bases, with 9 bases spanning the gap. CDR3 length: 13 residues. Germline loops: CDR1 MNHNY, CDR2 SVGAGI (reference sequence). Written as DNA, the CDR3 is TGTGCCAGCAGTTCTCGAAGGGACACTGAAGCTTTCTTT. This codes for CASSSRRDTEAFF.

This clonotype has a single count. V is TRBV27 and J is TRBJ1-5, with 8 bases matching TRBD1. This CDR3 spans 14 amino acids. The J segment lost 3 bases and the V segment lost 4 bases, leaving 2 bases of the junction unmatched. Germline lookup yields CDR1 MNHEY and CDR2 SMNVEV (reference sequence). The CDR3 DNA reads TGTGCCAGCAGTTACAGGGGGGACAATCAGCCCCAGCATTTT. Translation gives CASSYRGDNQPQHF.

The V and J genes are TRBV14 and TRBJ2-1, with 8 positions matching TRBD1. This CDR3 region has 16 residues. Germline CDR1 SGHDN, CDR2 FVKESK. Trimming removed 4 bases from V and 4 bases from J; junction bases left unmatched: 9. This CDR3 is CASSPRGTGFYNEQFF. The CDR3 DNA sequence: TGTGCCAGCAGCCCCCGGGGGACAGGCTTTTACAATGAGCAGTTCTTC.